These T cell receptor beta chains were read from a single sample in a study of Ad26.COV2.S vaccination and SARS-CoV-2 variants. Using immunoSEQ multiplex PCR, the repertoire was profiled, and TCRdb retains in-frame clones only, with some absent. Here the sample spans 180,000 or so clones, around 85% being singletons. This material consisted of peripheral blood, taken after recovery from COVID-19. These receptors were collected from a human donor who had recovered from COVID-19. Each CDR3 is given with its conserved first and last residue. The D gene is left open where the match is weak. Part of the rows lack a size; the others show once, few, many or a class for expanded clones.

j_gene | abundance | v_gene | d_gene | CDR3nt | CDR3aa
TRBJ2-4 | - | TRBV11-2 | - | TGTGCCAGCAGCTTAGATATTGGACCCAACATTCAGTACTTC | CASSLDIGPNIQYF
TRBJ2-2 | once | TRBV9 | - | TGTGCCAGCAGCTTTCAGGACCTCCGCGGGGAGCTGTTTTTT | CASSFQDLRGELFF
TRBJ2-1 | - | TRBV5-1 | - | TGCGCCAGCAGCTTGGGGGGAGCCTACAATGAGCAGTTCTTC | CASSLGGAYNEQFF
TRBJ2-5 | - | TRBV5-4 | - | TGTGCCAGCAGCCCCTTAGGGGATTATTCTGGAGCCCAGTACTTC | CASSPLGDYSGAQYF
TRBJ2-7 | once | TRBV2 | TRBD2 | TGTGCCAGCAGGGACTGGGGACTAGCGGGAGCCGACGAGCAGTACTTC | CASRDWGLAGADEQYF
TRBJ2-7 | - | TRBV9 | - | TGTGCCAGCAGCGTAGCTCACTCCTACGAGCAGTACTTC | CASSVAHSYEQYF
TRBJ2-2 | - | TRBV9 | TRBD2 | TGTGCCAGCAGCGAGAGACCGGGGGGGACCGGGGAGCTGTTTTTT | CASSERPGGTGELFF
TRBJ1-5 | few | TRBV11-2 | TRBD1 | TGTGCCAGCAGCTCGGCGGGACAGAGCAATCAGCCCCAGCATTTT | CASSSAGQSNQPQHF
TRBJ1-1 | - | TRBV5-1 | TRBD1 | TGCGCCAGCAGCTTCGGACAGGGCGGCGGGAACACTGAAGCTTTCTTT | CASSFGQGGGNTEAFF
TRBJ1-1 | - | TRBV2 | - | TGTGCCAGCAGTGATGGCGTAGGCACTGAAGCTTTCTTT | CASSDGVGTEAFF
TRBJ2-1 | - | TRBV7-3 | - | TGTGCCAGCAGCTTAGGAGTTGGGACTGGGGCAAAGCAGTTCTTC | CASSLGVGTGAKQFF
TRBJ2-3 | - | TRBV11-3 | TRBD2 | TGTGCCAGCAGCCGGACCGGGGGGGCGACAGATACGCAGTATTTT | CASSRTGGATDTQYF
TRBJ2-6 | once | TRBV7-7 | TRBD2 | TGTGCCAGCAGCCCGGGACTAGCGGGAGCTGGGGCCAACGTCCTGACTTTC | CASSPGLAGAGANVLTF
TRBJ2-3 | - | TRBV6-1 | - | TGTGCCAGCAGTGATTACGTTACAGATACGCAGTATTTT | CASSDYVTDTQYF
TRBJ2-3 | - | TRBV11-3 | - | TGTGCCAGCAGCTTATGGCAGGGAGATACGCAGTATTTT | CASSLWQGDTQYF
TRBJ2-2 | - | TRBV2 | TRBD1 | TGTGCCAGCAGAGCCGGGACAGCCTACACCGGGGAGCTGTTTTTT | CASRAGTAYTGELFF
TRBJ2-1 | - | TRBV7-8 | TRBD2 | TGTGCCAGCAGCCCCGGACTAGGACTTTACAATGAGCAGTTCTTC | CASSPGLGLYNEQFF
TRBJ2-4 | - | TRBV24-1 | TRBD1 | TGTGCCACCAGTGATTGGAACAGGGGAGCCAAAAACATTCAGTACTTC | CATSDWNRGAKNIQYF
TRBJ1-1 | - | TRBV14 | - | TGTGCCAGCAGCAAGGTCATGAACACTGAAGCTTTCTTT | CASSKVMNTEAFF
TRBJ1-5 | - | TRBV18 | - | TGTGCCAGCTCACCCACAGGGTCGGGCCAGCCCCAGCATTTT | CASSPTGSGQPQHF
TRBJ1-2 | - | TRBV5-1 | - | TGCGCCAGCAGCTTGGAACCCCCGGTCATCTATGGCTACACCTTC | CASSLEPPVIYGYTF
TRBJ1-3 | - | TRBV2 | TRBD1 | TGTGCCAGCAGCCGGGGACAGGGGAGTGGAAACACCATATATTTT | CASSRGQGSGNTIYF
TRBJ1-4 | - | TRBV28 | - | TGTGCCAGCAGTTTATTAGCAGGGTCTAATGAAAAACTGTTTTTT | CASSLLAGSNEKLFF
TRBJ1-5 | - | TRBV5-5 | - | TGTGCCAGCAGCTTGGCGGGGAATAGCAATCAGCCCCAGCATTTT | CASSLAGNSNQPQHF
TRBJ2-5 | once | TRBV27 | TRBD2 | TGTGCCAGCAGTTTAGCGGGGGGGCCGCAGACCCAGTACTTC | CASSLAGGPQTQYF
TRBJ2-7 | - | TRBV11-2 | TRBD2 | TGTGCCAGCAGCTTAGAACCTAGCGGGTTTTCCTACGAGCAGTACTTC | CASSLEPSGFSYEQYF
TRBJ2-7 | once | TRBV5-1 | TRBD1 | TGCGCCAGCAGCTTAGGGACAGGGATCCCCTACGAGCAGTACTTC | CASSLGTGIPYEQYF
TRBJ2-3 | - | TRBV6-5 | - | TGTGCCAGCAGCCAAATGGACAACACAGATACGCAGTATTTT | CASSQMDNTDTQYF
TRBJ2-3 | - | TRBV7-9 | - | TGTGCCAGCAGCAGAAGGAGGGAGAGCACAGATACGCAGTATTTT | CASSRRRESTDTQYF
TRBJ2-5 | - | TRBV27 | - | TGTGCCAGCGGTCAAGAGACCCAGTACTTC | CASGQETQYF
TRBJ2-1 | - | TRBV30 | - | TGTGCCTGGAGCCTAAGGGTGGGGGAGCAGTTCTTC | CAWSLRVGEQFF
TRBJ2-5 | - | TRBV5-1 | - | TGCGCCAGCAGCTTCGGGGGACAAGAGACCCAGTACTTC | CASSFGGQETQYF
TRBJ2-2 | - | TRBV7-7 | TRBD2 | TGTGCTAGCAGCTTAACTAGCGGGGGGCGCAACACCGGGGAGCTGTTTTTT | CASSLTSGGRNTGELFF
TRBJ2-3 | once | TRBV6-4 | TRBD1 | TGTGCCAGCAGTGTTGACAGGGTTGCAGATACGCAGTATTTT | CASSVDRVADTQYF
TRBJ1-6 | - | TRBV19 | - | TGTGCCAGTAGTATTCCAACGTCCGGTAATTCACCCCTCCACTTT | CASSIPTSGNSPLHF
TRBJ2-2 | once | TRBV5-1 | - | TGCGCCAGCAGCTTGTTCCCCGGGGAGCTGTTTTTT | CASSLFPGELFF
TRBJ1-1 | - | TRBV7-2 | - | TGTGCCAGCAGCTTGGGGGGGTTGAACACTGAAGCTTTCTTT | CASSLGGLNTEAFF
TRBJ2-3 | - | TRBV7-6 | TRBD2 | TGTGCCAGCAGCCCACGGACTAAGGTAGCGGGAGTCACAGATACGCAGTATTTT | CASSPRTKVAGVTDTQYF
TRBJ2-1 | - | TRBV14 | - | TGTGCCAGCAGCCCGGAGGGGCCCGGGCAGTTCTTC | CASSPEGPGQFF
TRBJ2-3 | - | TRBV18 | - | TGTGCCAGCTCAAGGGACACGCCTAGCACAGATACGCAGTATTTT | CASSRDTPSTDTQYF
TRBJ2-5 | - | TRBV1 | - | TGCACCAGCAGCCAAGCGGACAACCTTTTAGAAGAAGGGACCCAGTACTTC | CTSSQADNLLEEGTQYF
TRBJ2-7 | - | TRBV11-2 | - | TGTGCCAGCAGCAGATTAGGGGGCGAGCAGTACTTC | CASSRLGGEQYF
TRBJ2-1 | - | TRBV9 | TRBD2 | TGTGCCAGCAGCCCTTTTAGCGGGAGCTCCTACAATGAGCAGTTCTTC | CASSPFSGSSYNEQFF
TRBJ2-1 | once | TRBV11-2 | - | TGTGCCAGCAGCTCCCGACCAGACTCCTACAATGAGCAGTTCTTC | CASSSRPDSYNEQFF
TRBJ2-1 | - | TRBV24-1 | - | TGTGCCACCAGTGATCTCGGCGGGGGCCTTTACAATGAGCAGTTCTTC | CATSDLGGGLYNEQFF
TRBJ2-1 | - | TRBV12-5 | TRBD2 | TGTGCTAGTGGTCCTAGCGGAGAATCCTACAATGAGCAGTTCTTC | CASGPSGESYNEQFF
TRBJ2-3 | - | TRBV7-6 | TRBD2 | TGTGCCAGCAGCCCCTGGACTAGCGGGGGCCTAGATACGCAGTATTTT | CASSPWTSGGLDTQYF
TRBJ1-6 | - | TRBV4-1 | TRBD1 | TGCGCCAGCAGCCAATCTGGACAGGGGGCACGTTCACCCCTCCACTTT | CASSQSGQGARSPLHF
TRBJ2-1 | - | TRBV2 | - | TGTGCCAGCAGCCTACAGTACAATGAGCAGTTCTTC | CASSLQYNEQFF
TRBJ2-7 | - | TRBV18 | TRBD2 | TGTGCCAGCTCACCACCGGCGCTAGCGGGTTACGAGCAGTACTTC | CASSPPALAGYEQYF
TRBJ2-5 | - | TRBV12-3/TRBV12-4 | - | TGTGCCAGCAGTTTAGAGGAGACCCAGTACTTC | CASSLEETQYF
TRBJ2-7 | - | TRBV3-1/TRBV3-2 | - | TGTGCCAGCAGCCGGACAGAATTAACCTACGAGCAGTACTTC | CASSRTELTYEQYF
TRBJ2-7 | - | TRBV3-1/TRBV3-2 | TRBD2 | TGTGCCAGCAGCCAAGTGAGTTCTCTTACTAGCGACACCTACGAGCAGTACTTC | CASSQVSSLTSDTYEQYF
TRBJ2-7 | - | TRBV6-1 | TRBD2 | TGTGCCAGCAGTGATCTAGCGGGAAGTTATGGCGAGCAGTACTTC | CASSDLAGSYGEQYF
TRBJ2-5 | - | TRBV5-6 | - | TGTGCCAGCAGCTTGAGGAATTTGGAGACCCAGTACTTC | CASSLRNLETQYF
TRBJ2-7 | once | TRBV30 | - | TGTGCCTGGGGGGAATCCTCTTACGAGCAGTACTTC | CAWGESSYEQYF
TRBJ2-7 | - | TRBV9 | TRBD2 | TGTGCCAGCAGCCCGAGCGGGGGGCCCTCCTACGAGCAGTACTTC | CASSPSGGPSYEQYF
TRBJ2-7 | - | TRBV14 | TRBD2 | TGTGCCAGCAGCCGGGGACTAGCGGGATCCTACGAGCAGTACTTC | CASSRGLAGSYEQYF
TRBJ2-7 | once | TRBV7-8 | - | TGTGCCAGCAGCTTTAGTCCCAGCTACGAGCAGTACTTC | CASSFSPSYEQYF